One sample yielded the 26 T cell receptor beta chains listed below, sequenced in a study of blood T cells in healthy people across ages. Primers used in a second PCR of about 6 to 12 cycles were a sample-barcoded 5' primer and a J-beta primer mix. TCRdb itself ran the 5' RACE reads through MiXCR, one entry per CDR3 protein. The sample yields 1.5 million to 1.8 million distinct CDR3 sequences, 42% seen once. Sequenced sample: blood. All receptors come from a young woman in good health.

This clonotype has more than one count but fewer than ten. The chain carries TRBV4-1 and TRBJ2-2; D remains unclear. This CDR3 has 16 amino acids. Germline CDR1 reads MGHRA; CDR2 reads YSYEKL. V was trimmed by 2 bases and J by 2 bases, leaving 12 bases between them. For the CDR3, the DNA is TGCGCCAGCAGCCAACCCAGCCCTTACAACACCGGGGAGCTGTTTTTT. Encoded protein: CASSQPSPYNTGELFF.

This clonotype has more than one count but fewer than ten. The J gene is TRBJ2-7, the V gene TRBV25-1; 9 nucleotides align to TRBD1. The germline CDR1 and CDR2 sequences are MGHDK and SYGVNS. The junction had 10 bases not matched to a gene; V was cut back by 3 bases and J by 7 bases. The CDR3 sequence is 15 residues long. The DNA of the CDR3 is TGTGCCAGCAGTGACGGACAGGGGTCCTACAATGAGCAGTACTTC. Amino acids: CASSDGQGSYNEQYF.

This clonotype was seen only a few times. The J gene is TRBJ2-5, the V gene TRBV27; 7 bases align to TRBD2. The J call may not be correct, given that the DNA end is closer to TRBJ2-7. Germline V CDR1 and CDR2: MNHEY, SMNVEV (reference sequence). The CDR3 is made up of 15 amino acids. CDR3 DNA sequence: TGTGCCAGCAGTTTACGGCGGGGGACTACCTACGAGCAGTACTTC. This codes for CASSLRRGTTYEQYF.

The sample holds a few counts of this clonotype. This rearrangement joins TRBV6-2 or TRBV6-3 to TRBJ2-5, with 9 bases aligning to TRBD2. CDR1 is MNHEY, CDR2 SVGEGT, per germline. CDR3 length: 17 residues. Trimming took 7 bases from V and 11 from J; bases not matched to a gene: 23. The CDR3 protein is CASTRREGGRAVNEQYF. The CDR3 nucleotides are TGTGCCAGCACACGACGAGAGGGCGGGAGGGCCGTCAATGAGCAGTACTTC.

The chain joins TRBV10-3 to TRBJ2-5; D may be TRBD2 (6 bases). CDR1 ENHRY and CDR2 SYGVKD come from the germline V gene. Trimming left V 4 bases short and J 2 bases short, with 11 bases between. CDR3 length: 14 residues. CDR3 in amino acids: CAISVGGTQETQYF. CDR3 coding DNA: TGTGCCATCAGTGTGGGCGGGACTCAAGAGACCCAGTACTTC.

This clonotype came up many times. CDR3 in amino acids: CASSSFSYEQYF. The CDR3 DNA follows: TGTGCCAGCAGCTCCTTCTCCTACGAGCAGTACTTC. The rearrangement links TRBV7-2 to TRBJ2-7, with no clear D. Germline V gene lookup returns CDR1 SGHTA and CDR2 FQGNSA. The CDR3 extends over 12 amino acids. V lost 4 bases to trimming and J lost 0 bases, with 4 bases between them.

This chain connects TRBV6-6 to TRBJ2-7, with TRBD1 identical over 7 bases. Losses at the gene ends were 6 bases for V and 5 bases for J; bases not matched to a gene: 7. CDR1 and CDR2 (germline): MNHNY, SVGAGI (reference sequence). The CDR3 runs to 13 residues. The CDR3 nucleotides read TGTGCCAGCAGCCAGACAGGGCCCCACGAGCAGTACTTC. Its translation: CASSQTGPHEQYF.

This clonotype was counted a few times. The chain couples TRBV27 to TRBJ2-4; D remains unclear. The J call is uncertain, as TRBJ2-7 better fits the DNA end. The CDR3 consists of 12 residues. The germline gives CDR1 MNHEY, CDR2 SMNVEV (reference sequence). CDR3 residues: CASMGAVREQYF. CDR3 nucleotide sequence: TGTGCCAGCATGGGTGCGGTACGCGAGCAGTACTTC.

CDR3 region: CASTSRDRADEQYF. The CDR3, as DNA: TGTGCCAGCACCAGCCGGGACAGGGCCGACGAGCAGTACTTC. The chain is built from TRBV6-2 or TRBV6-3 and TRBJ2-5; TRBD1 matches at 9 bases. The DNA end favors TRBJ2-7, so the J call may be wrong. This CDR3 has 14 residues. Germline V gene data show CDR1 as MNHEY and CDR2 as SVGEGT.

A few counts support this clonotype. The J gene is TRBJ2-1, the V gene TRBV27; D uncertain. Germline V gene lookup returns CDR1 MNHEY and CDR2 SMNVEV (reference sequence). The CDR3 consists of 16 residues. V was trimmed by 2 bases and J by 2 bases, leaving 13 bases between them. The CDR3 region is CASSLAAAIAYNEQFF. The CDR3 nucleotides are TGTGCCAGCAGTTTAGCGGCGGCTATCGCCTACAATGAGCAGTTCTTC.

The chain carries TRBV4-3 and TRBJ1-2; 10 bases are a match to TRBD1. J gave up 4 bases and V 4 bases, and 9 bases lay outside the gene matches. Germline V gives CDR1 LGHNA, CDR2 YSLEER. The CDR3 covers 16 residues. In DNA form, the CDR3 reads TGCGCCAGCAGCCCCCGTGGGACAGGGGCTATCTATGGCTACACCTTC. The encoded protein is CASSPRGTGAIYGYTF.

The V call is TRBV5-1, the J call TRBJ1-1; D may be TRBD1 (5 bases). The CDR3 covers 15 residues. Germline CDR1 SGHRS, CDR2 YFSETQ. The V and J ends lost 4 bases and 5 bases respectively, with 18 bases between them. This chain's CDR3 is CASSPRTARGTEAFF. The DNA of the CDR3 is TGCGCCAGCAGCCCAAGGACCGCGAGGGGAACTGAAGCTTTCTTT. Full variable domain (rest looked up from reference TRBV5-1 and TRBJ1-1): KAGVTQTPRYLIKTRGQQVTLSCSPISGHRSVSWYQQTPGQGLQFLFEYFSETQRNKGNFPGRFSGRQFSNSRSEMNVSTLELGDSALYLCASSPRTARGTEAFFGQGTRLTVV.

Only a few counts were recorded for this clonotype. The chain carries TRBV20-1 and TRBJ2-7, with 10 bases fitting TRBD2. Germline CDR1 reads DFQATT; CDR2 reads SNEGSKA (reference sequence). Trimming removed 3 bases from V and 4 bases from J; junction bases left unmatched: 9. The CDR3 consists of 15 residues. DNA of the CDR3: TGCAGTGCTAGCCGACTAGCGGGCGCTTCTTACGAGCAGTACTTC. It yields the protein CSASRLAGASYEQYF.

CDR3 sequence reads: CSSRDTTNEKLFF. The CDR3 DNA follows: TGCAGTTCTCGGGACACTACTAATGAAAAACTGTTTTTT. The chain joins TRBV20-1 to TRBJ1-4, with D possibly TRBD1 on 6 matching bases. Trimming took 8 bases from V and 2 from J, leaving 12 bases between them. CDR1 and CDR2 from the germline V gene are DFQATT and SNEGSKA (reference sequence). This CDR3 is 13 amino acids long.

The V gene is TRBV20-1, the J gene TRBJ1-5; D gene uncertain. Germline CDR1 DFQATT, CDR2 SNEGSKA (reference sequence). V was cut by 0 bases and J by 3 bases, with 12 bases left in between. This CDR3 has 15 amino acids. DNA of the CDR3: TGCAGTGCTAGAGATCTCGGAGGATTCAATCAGCCCCAGCATTTT. Protein sequence: CSARDLGGFNQPQHF.

This clonotype was recorded a few times. CDR3 sequence: CASSQRDRGQDTQYF. CDR3 coding DNA: TGCGCCAGCAGCCAACGGGACAGGGGGCAGGATACGCAGTATTTT. The chain is built from TRBV4-3 and TRBJ2-3; 12 nucleotides agree with TRBD1. The J segment lost 6 bases and the V segment lost 2 bases, leaving 3 bases of the junction unmatched. CDR1 is LGHNA and CDR2 is YSLEER in the germline V gene. The length of the CDR3 is 15 residues.

This clonotype has only a few counts. The CDR3 DNA reads TGTGCCAGCAGTGAAACGAGCGGGGTAGGCACAGATACGCAGTATTTT. This encodes CASSETSGVGTDTQYF. This chain connects TRBV11-2 to TRBJ2-3; TRBD2 matches 7 bases. With 6 bases clipped from V and 1 base from J, the junction kept 10 bases outside the gene matches. This CDR3 is built from 16 residues. CDR1 is SGHAT and CDR2 is FQNNGV in the germline V gene. Filled out from reference TRBV11-2 and TRBJ2-3, the complete variable domain reads EAGVAQSPRYKIIEKRQSVAFWCNPISGHATLYWYQQILGQGPKLLIQFQNNGVVDDSQLPKDRFSAERLKGVDSTLKIQPAKLEDSAVYLCASSETSGVGTDTQYFGPGTRLTVL.

J is TRBJ2-6 and V is TRBV12-3 or TRBV12-4, with a possible D match to TRBD1 (6 bases). V was shortened by 6 bases and J by 0 bases, with 15 bases between the two germline ends. The CDR3 has 17 residues. The CDR3 protein is CASRLWTDYSGANVLTF. In DNA form, the CDR3 reads TGTGCCAGCAGGCTCTGGACAGATTACTCTGGGGCCAACGTCCTGACTTTC.

This clonotype occurred a few times. The chain combines TRBV12-3 or TRBV12-4 with TRBJ1-6, with D unclear. The CDR3 totals 13 residues. V was clipped by 4 bases and J by 7 bases, with 8 bases between them. DNA of the CDR3: TGTGCCAGCAGTTCTGTACGAAATTCACCCCTCCACTTT. It specifies CASSSVRNSPLHF.

This clonotype came up many times. At one end, the junction sequence differs from germline, possibly due to a read error. This sequence joins TRBV4-1 and TRBJ2-1; D gene unclear. The CDR3 contains 13 residues. The germline gives CDR1 MGHRA, CDR2 YSYEKL. CDR3: CASSPTGSNEQFF. In DNA, the CDR3 is TGTGCCAGCAGTCCTACCGGGTCCAATGAGCAGTTCTTC.

The chain employs TRBV5-1 and TRBJ2-3, with 8 nucleotides matching TRBD2. Germline lookup yields CDR1 SGHRS and CDR2 YFSETQ. Trimming at V came to 1 base and at J to 0 bases, leaving 7 bases not matched to a gene. The CDR3 extends over 17 amino acids. CDR3 protein: CASSLTSLAGSTDTQYF. The CDR3 nucleotides read TGCGCCAGCAGCTTGACGTCCCTAGCGGGCAGCACAGATACGCAGTATTTT.

This clonotype was counted ten times or more. V gene TRBV29-1 combines with J gene TRBJ2-3; 10 bases map to TRBD1. The V gene end was trimmed by 5 bases and the J gene end by 3 bases; junction bases not matched to a gene: 2. This CDR3 has 13 amino acids. Germline values: CDR1 SQVTM, CDR2 ANQGSEA. CDR3 bases: TGCAGCGTTTGGGGACAGGGGACAGATACGCAGTATTTT. Protein product: CSVWGQGTDTQYF.

The V gene is TRBV6-2 or TRBV6-3, the J gene TRBJ1-6, with unresolved D. Trimming took off 4 bases at V and 10 bases at J, with 11 bases between the two ends. Germline V lookup: CDR1 MNHEY, CDR2 SVGEGT. CDR3 length: 13 residues. For the CDR3, the DNA is TGTGCCAGCAGTTTTCTACAGTCCTCACCCCTCCACTTT. It specifies CASSFLQSSPLHF.

This clonotype has only a few counts. The J gene is TRBJ1-2, the V gene TRBV12-3 or TRBV12-4, with no clear D. The CDR3 length is 13 residues. V gave up 2 bases and J gave up 4 bases, with 8 bases separating them. CDR3 sequence reads: CASSLREFYGYTF. Here the CDR3 DNA reads TGTGCCAGCAGTTTACGGGAATTCTATGGCTACACCTTC.

The sample holds a few counts of this clonotype. The gene calls are TRBV12-3 or TRBV12-4 and TRBJ2-5; TRBD1 matches 11 bases. V was pared by 6 bases and J by 5 bases, with 5 bases of the junction left unmatched. There are 14 residues in the CDR3. This CDR3 is CASSRTGGSETQYF. The CDR3 DNA is TGTGCCAGCAGCCGGACAGGGGGCTCGGAGACCCAGTACTTC.

This CDR3 is CASSLNTKETQYF. Written as DNA, the CDR3 is TGTGCCAGCAGCTTAAATACGAAGGAGACCCAGTACTTC. The chain couples TRBV7-9 to TRBJ2-5, with D uncertain. The CDR3 totals 13 residues. With 2 bases removed from V and 5 bases from J, the gap between germline ends came to 9 bases. Germline V gives CDR1 SEHNR, CDR2 FQNEAQ (reference sequence).